The text below deals with one TCR beta chain. The record originates from a study of blood T cell repertoires in COVID-19. For the study at large: Sites across the United States, Italy and Spain contributed samples from acute and convalescent COVID-19. The cDNA or gDNA used as material had been derived from T cells, B-cell-depleted T cells, or PBMCs.

The CDR3 spans 14 residues. CDR1 and CDR2 (germline): ENHRY, SYGVKD. V was pared by 6 bases and J by 5 bases, with 8 bases of the junction left unmatched. As handled by the study authors: The assay estimated nucleated cells by amplifying reference gene primers. Produced via immunoSEQ multiplex PCR; TCRdb's table is partial and in-frame only. The DNA gave D and trimming, while V, J and clone size come from that table. The profile shows 110,000 to 150,000 clones, approximately 87% of them singletons. The sample was peripheral blood. V usage is TRBV10-3 and J usage is TRBJ2-5, with 8 bases matching TRBD1. The sequence was obtained from a human donor in a cohort sampled during active COVID-19. The CDR3 nucleotides read TGTGCCATCAGATCCTCGACAGGGGACGAGACCCAGTACTTC. Its protein is CAIRSSTGDETQYF.